This T cell receptor beta chain was sequenced in a study of blood T cells in healthy people across ages. This CDR3 contains 14 residues. Trimming took off 0 bases at V and 4 bases at J, with 10 bases between the two ends. Germline CDR1 is SQVTM and CDR2 is ANQGSEA. This clonotype was counted many times. The second PCR ran about 6 to 11 cycles with a sample-barcoded 5' primer and J-beta primers. TCRdb ran MiXCR on the 5' RACE reads and lists one entry per CDR3 protein. The data hold 1.5 million to 2 million distinct CDR3 sequences, with around 35% observed a single time. The receptor's source is a woman under 40 in good health. V and J are TRBV29-1 and TRBJ2-1, with D unclear. The sample taken for sequencing was blood. CDR3 coding DNA: TGCAGCGTTGAAGATAGGCAGATTTACAATGAGCAGTTCTTC. This codes for CSVEDRQIYNEQFF.